These T cell receptor beta chains were read from a single sample in a study of cytomegalovirus exposure and HLA in healthy donors. The method was immunoSEQ multiplex PCR; TCRdb's version includes in-frame clones alone and lacks a portion of them. The sample comprises roughly 100,000 clones, approximately 82% of which are singletons, and over 8% rests with the top ten. The sequenced sample was PBMCs. Receptor source: a man aged 40-49 years in good health and CMV-seropositive. CDR3s include the opening cysteine and the closing phenylalanine or tryptophan. The D gene is left open where the match is weak. Part of the rows lack a size; the others show once, few, many or a class for expanded clones.

>TRBD2|TRBV5-4|TRBJ2-5|-
TGTGCCAGCAGCTTTGGGACTAGCCGAGAGACCCAGTACTTC
CASSFGTSRETQYF
>-|TRBV7-2|TRBJ2-5|-
TGTGCCAGCAGCCAGGAACAGGGGAGGTGGGAGACCCAGTACTTC
CASSQEQGRWETQYF
>-|TRBV7-9|TRBJ2-2|-
TGTGCCAGCAGCTTAGCCTGGGGGGAGCTCGGGGAGCTGTTTTTT
CASSLAWGELGELFF
>TRBD2|TRBV5-6|TRBJ2-1|-
TGTGCCAGCTCGCGACTAGCGGGGGTTGGGGCGCTGGGAAATGAGCAGTTCTTC
CASSRLAGVGALGNEQFF
>TRBD1|TRBV6-1|TRBJ1-1|-
TGTGCCAGCAGCCCAAGGACAGGGGGCAACACTGAAGCTTTCTTT
CASSPRTGGNTEAFF
>TRBD2|TRBV19|TRBJ2-1|-
TGTGCCAGTAGTAGAACGGGACTACCAAACAATGAGCAGTTCTTC
CASSRTGLPNNEQFF
>-|TRBV6-1|TRBJ2-2|-
TGTGCCAGCCAGACCAGGGCCGCCGGGGAGCTGTTTTTT
CASQTRAAGELFF
>TRBD1|TRBV13|TRBJ1-1|few
TGTGCCAGCAGCGGGACAGGGGATGGGAACACTGAAGCTTTCTTT
CASSGTGDGNTEAFF
>-|TRBV28|TRBJ2-7|-
TGTGCCAGCAGTTTGTGGGGCCCCCGAGGAGAGCAGTACTTC
CASSLWGPRGEQYF
>-|TRBV4-3|TRBJ1-1|-
TGCGCCAGCAGCCAAGATGGGGGCGCGAGCGCTGAAGCTTTCTTT
CASSQDGGASAEAFF
>-|TRBV5-1|TRBJ2-4|-
TGCGCCAGCAGCCAGGAGGGGACAGCCAACATTCAGTACTTC
CASSQEGTANIQYF
>TRBD1|TRBV5-1|TRBJ1-1|-
TGCGCCAGCAGCCAAGAGGGGGCTCGGAACACTGAAGCTTTCTTT
CASSQEGARNTEAFF
>TRBD2|TRBV6-6|TRBJ2-7|-
TGTGCCAGCAGTATCGATAGCGGGGGATCCTACGAGCAGTACTTC
CASSIDSGGSYEQYF
>-|TRBV7-2|TRBJ1-4|-
TGTGCCAGCAGCTTAGATCCAGGGGAAAAACTGTTTTTT
CASSLDPGEKLFF
>-|TRBV21-1|TRBJ2-1|-
TGTGCCAGCAGCAAATTGACTAGCCGAAATTACAATGAGCAGTTCTTC
CASSKLTSRNYNEQFF
>-|TRBV6-5|TRBJ2-4|-
TGTGCCAGCAAGGGCAGGGGCAGGAACAGTCAGTACTTC
CASKGRGRNSQYF
>TRBD2|TRBV6-6|TRBJ2-5|-
TGTGCCAGCAGTCTAGCGGGGGGTCAAGAGACCCAGTACTTC
CASSLAGGQETQYF
>-|TRBV19|TRBJ1-5|-
TGTGCCAGTAGTCGCGGGTATAGCAATCAGCCCCAGCATTTT
CASSRGYSNQPQHF
>TRBD2|TRBV2|TRBJ2-1|few
TGTGCCAGCTGGGACGGACTAGCGGTTTACAATGAGCAGTTCTTC
CASWDGLAVYNEQFF
>TRBD1|TRBV11-2|TRBJ2-3|-
TGTGCCAGCAGCTTAGGACCGGGACAGGGAAGCACAGATACGCAGTATTTT
CASSLGPGQGSTDTQYF
>-|TRBV5-4|TRBJ1-3|many
TGTGCCAGCTTTAAATCGGGTTCTGGAAACACCATATATTTT
CASFKSGSGNTIYF
>-|TRBV5-1|TRBJ1-1|few
TGCGCCAGCAGCGGGGGTCGGGGGAGGGATGAAGCTTTCTTT
CASSGGRGRDEAFF
>-|TRBV29-1|TRBJ1-2|-
TGCAGCGGTGTAGGAGTCTATGGCTACACCTTC
CSGVGVYGYTF
>TRBD1|TRBV29-1|TRBJ2-7|-
TGCAGCGTGGCCCCACGGACAGGGAACGAGCAGTACTTC
CSVAPRTGNEQYF
>-|TRBV6-6|TRBJ1-1|-
TGTGCCAGCAGTCTCAGGGGTGCGGGCACTGAAGCTTTCTTT
CASSLRGAGTEAFF
>TRBD1|TRBV11-2|TRBJ1-1|-
TGTGCCAGCAGCTACAGGGGGAACACTGAAGCTTTCTTT
CASSYRGNTEAFF
>TRBD2|TRBV11-1|TRBJ2-7|-
TGTGCCAGCAGCTTCGGGACTAGCGTAGGCGAGCAGTACTTC
CASSFGTSVGEQYF